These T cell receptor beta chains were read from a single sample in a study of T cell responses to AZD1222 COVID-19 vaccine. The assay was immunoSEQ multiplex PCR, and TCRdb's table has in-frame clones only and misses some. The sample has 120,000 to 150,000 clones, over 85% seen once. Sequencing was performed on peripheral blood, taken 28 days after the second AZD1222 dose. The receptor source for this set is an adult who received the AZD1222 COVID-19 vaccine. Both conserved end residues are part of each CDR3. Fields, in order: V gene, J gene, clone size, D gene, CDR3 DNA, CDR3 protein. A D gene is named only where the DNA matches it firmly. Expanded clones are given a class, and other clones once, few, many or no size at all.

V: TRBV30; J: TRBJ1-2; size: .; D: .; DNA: TGTGCCTGGAGTCCAACATCAACTTACTATGGCTACACCTTC; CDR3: CAWSPTSTYYGYTF
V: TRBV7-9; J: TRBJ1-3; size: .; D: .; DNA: TGTGCCAGCAGCGCACAGAATCAGGGTCATGGAAACACCATATATTTT; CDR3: CASSAQNQGHGNTIYF
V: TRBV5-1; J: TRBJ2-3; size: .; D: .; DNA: TGCGCCAGCAGCCGAGGGTCCGTTGGCACAGATACGCAGTATTTT; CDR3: CASSRGSVGTDTQYF
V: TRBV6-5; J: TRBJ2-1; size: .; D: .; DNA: TGTGCCAGCAGCCGTACTAGAAATGAGCAGTTCTTC; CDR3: CASSRTRNEQFF
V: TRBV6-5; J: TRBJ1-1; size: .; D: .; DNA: TGTGCCAGCAGTCACATCGGTGCTGAAGCTTTCTTT; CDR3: CASSHIGAEAFF
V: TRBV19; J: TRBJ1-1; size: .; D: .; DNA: TGTGCCAGTAGCCTGACGCGGATGAACACTGAAGCTTTCTTT; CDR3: CASSLTRMNTEAFF
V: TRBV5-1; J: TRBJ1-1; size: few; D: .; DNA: TGCGCCAGCAGCTTGTGGGACCCGAACACTGAAGCTTTCTTT; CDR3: CASSLWDPNTEAFF
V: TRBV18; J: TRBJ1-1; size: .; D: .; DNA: TGTGCCAGCTCACCAAACCGCGCTGAAGCTTTCTTT; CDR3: CASSPNRAEAFF
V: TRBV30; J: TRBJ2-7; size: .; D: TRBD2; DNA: TGTGCCTGGAGTGACGGTCGGGAGGGCGAGCAGTACTTC; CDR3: CAWSDGREGEQYF
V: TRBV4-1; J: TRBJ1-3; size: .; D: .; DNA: TGCGCCAGCAGCCAAGCGGGGGTAGGAAACACCATATATTTT; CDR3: CASSQAGVGNTIYF
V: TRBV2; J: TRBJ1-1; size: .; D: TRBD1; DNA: TGTGCCAGCAGATCCGGGACAGGGGTTGCAGAAGCTTTCTTT; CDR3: CASRSGTGVAEAFF
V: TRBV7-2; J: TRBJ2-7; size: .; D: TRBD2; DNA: TGTGCCAGCAGCTCCGCGGGACTAGCGTTTACCTACGAGCAGTACTTC; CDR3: CASSSAGLAFTYEQYF
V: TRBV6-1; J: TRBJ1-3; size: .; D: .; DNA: TGTGCCAGCAGTGAGTCCGTAAGGACAGCAAACACCATATATTTT; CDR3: CASSESVRTANTIYF
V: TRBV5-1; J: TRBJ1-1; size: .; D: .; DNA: TGCGCCAGCAGCGTAGAAGGCCTCGCGGTGGGCACTGAAGCTTTCTTT; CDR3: CASSVEGLAVGTEAFF
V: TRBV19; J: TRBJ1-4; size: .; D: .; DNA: TGTGCCAGTAGTCCCCAACAGGCGGTTAATGAAAAACTGTTTTTT; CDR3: CASSPQQAVNEKLFF
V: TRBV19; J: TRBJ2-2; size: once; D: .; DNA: TGTGCCAGTAGTTGGGGGGGGCCGGGCACCGGGGAGCTGTTTTTT; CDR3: CASSWGGPGTGELFF
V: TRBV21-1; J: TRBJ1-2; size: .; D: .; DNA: TGTGCCAGCAGCATCTCTAGGACACCGTACTATGGCTACACCTTC; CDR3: CASSISRTPYYGYTF
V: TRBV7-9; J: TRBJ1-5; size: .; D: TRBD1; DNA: TGTGCCAGCAGCCGAACAGGGGGCTTAAGGCAGCCCCAGCATTTT; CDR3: CASSRTGGLRQPQHF
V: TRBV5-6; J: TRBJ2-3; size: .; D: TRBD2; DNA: TGTGCCAGCAGCTTGATGACTAGCGGGACTTCCACAGATACGCAGTATTTT; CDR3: CASSLMTSGTSTDTQYF
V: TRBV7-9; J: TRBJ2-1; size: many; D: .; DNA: TGTGCCAGCAGCCCCCAATTGAGGTTGGGGGAGCAGTTCTTC; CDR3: CASSPQLRLGEQFF
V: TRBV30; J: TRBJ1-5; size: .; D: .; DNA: TGTGCCTGGACCCGACGAGGGGCCCACAATCAGCCCCAGCATTTT; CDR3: CAWTRRGAHNQPQHF
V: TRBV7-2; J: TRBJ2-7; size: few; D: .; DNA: TGTGCCAGCAGCTTAGAGGTCGAGCAGTACTTC; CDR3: CASSLEVEQYF
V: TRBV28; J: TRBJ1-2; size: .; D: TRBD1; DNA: TGTGCCAGCAGTTCCCCGGGACAGGGGGCTCGTTTCGATGTCGGCTACACCTTC; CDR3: CASSSPGQGARFDVGYTF
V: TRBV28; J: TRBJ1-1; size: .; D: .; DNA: TGTGCCAGTGGGAAGAGGGACACTGAAGCTTTCTTT; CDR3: CASGKRDTEAFF
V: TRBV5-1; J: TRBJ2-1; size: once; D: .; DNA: TGCGCCAGCAGTCGTCCGACGACCTTGGGGGAGCAGTTCTTC; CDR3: CASSRPTTLGEQFF
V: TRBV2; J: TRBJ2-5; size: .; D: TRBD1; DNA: TGCGCCAGCAGTGTACAGGGGCTGGAGACCCAGTACTTC; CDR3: CASSVQGLETQYF
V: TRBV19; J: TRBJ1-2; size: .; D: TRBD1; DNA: TGTGCCAGTAGTCAACGGGGACAGGGACTCAACTATGGCTACACCTTC; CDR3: CASSQRGQGLNYGYTF
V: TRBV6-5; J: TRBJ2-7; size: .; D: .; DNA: TGTGCCAGCAGTTACAACGGGGGCGTATACGAGCAGTACTTC; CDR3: CASSYNGGVYEQYF
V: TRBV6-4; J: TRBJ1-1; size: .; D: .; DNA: TGTGCCAGCCCCCAAGCTTTCTTT; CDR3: CASPQAFF
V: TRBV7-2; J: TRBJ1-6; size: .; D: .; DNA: TGTGCCAGCAGCTTTCTCGGTTCACCCCTCCACTTT; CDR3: CASSFLGSPLHF
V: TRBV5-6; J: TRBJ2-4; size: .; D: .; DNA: TGTGCCAGCAGCTCGCTAGACCCCGCCCGTGCGGGAGCCAAAAACATTCAGTACTTC; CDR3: CASSSLDPARAGAKNIQYF
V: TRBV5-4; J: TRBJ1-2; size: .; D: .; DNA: TGTGCCAGCAGCTCAATCCTCCGGGACGGACACTTAGGCTACACCTTC; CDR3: CASSSILRDGHLGYTF
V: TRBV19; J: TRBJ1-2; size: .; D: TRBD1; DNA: TGTGCCAGTCGAAAACCAACTAGGAGGACAGGGGGCGATGTCAACTATGGCTACACCTTC; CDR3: CASRKPTRRTGGDVNYGYTF
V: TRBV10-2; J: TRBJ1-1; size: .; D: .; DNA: TGCGCCAGCAGTGAGGGGTCGAACACTGAAGCTTTCTTT; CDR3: CASSEGSNTEAFF
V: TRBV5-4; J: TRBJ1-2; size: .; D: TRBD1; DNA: TGTGCCAGCAGCTCCTTGGGACAGGAGCCCGGTGGCTATGGCTACACCTTC; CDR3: CASSSLGQEPGGYGYTF